This entry is about one TCR beta chain. V shed 0 bases and J shed 0 bases, with 14 bases lying between them. Germline values: CDR1 MNHEY, CDR2 SVGAGI. The CDR3 runs 17 residues. This record comes from a study of blood T cells in healthy people across ages. The second PCR ran about 6 to 12 cycles with a sample-barcoded 5' primer and J-beta primers. From the 5' RACE reads, TCRdb called clonotypes with MiXCR, one entry per CDR3 protein. The repertoire includes fewer than 2 million distinct CDR3 sequences, roughly two fifths of them detected once, and under 25% sits in the top ten. Material for sequencing was blood. The clonotype was recovered from a human donor in good health. This chain joins TRBV6-5 and TRBJ1-1; a weak D match, TRBD1 (6 bases). CDR3: CASSYSRERGLNTEAFF. In DNA form, the CDR3 reads TGTGCCAGCAGTTACTCGAGGGAGCGGGGGCTGAACACTGAAGCTTTCTTT.